Below, 10 T cell receptor beta chains from the same sample are listed, as sequenced in a study of preoperative IRX-2 immunotherapy in early breast cancer. As to treatment: preoperative locoregional IRX-2 cytokine immunotherapy. Here immunoSEQ multiplex PCR was the method, and the copy in TCRdb shows in-frame clones only, minus some. This sample yields about 89,000 clones, of which around 86% are seen a single time; about 1.9% belongs to the top ten. The sequences come from tumor tissue, collected after IRX-2 immunotherapy. The receptor set was obtained from a human donor with breast cancer.

V is TRBV28 and J is TRBJ2-7; weak D call: TRBD1 (5 bases). Germline values: CDR1 MDHEN, CDR2 SYDVKM. The CDR3 is made up of 13 amino acids. V gave up 4 bases and J gave up 7 bases, with 14 bases separating them. CDR3 nucleotide sequence: TGTGCCAGCAGTTCCGTGGGGCCCCTGGAGCAGTACTTC. Protein product: CASSSVGPLEQYF.

This clone was counted between two and nine times. V usage is TRBV6-8 and J usage is TRBJ2-1; TRBD2 agrees at 12 bases. Germline V lookup: CDR1 MNHGY, CDR2 SAAAGT. The CDR3 extends over 15 amino acids. Trimming took 6 bases from V and 7 from J; bases not matched to a gene: 7. The CDR3 loop reads CASRARLAGANEQFF. The DNA of the CDR3 is TGTGCCAGCAGGGCGAGACTAGCGGGAGCTAATGAGCAGTTCTTC.

This rearrangement joins TRBV6-8 to TRBJ1-2; TRBD1 matches 11 bases. The CDR3 length is 18 residues. The germline gives CDR1 MNHGY, CDR2 SAAAGT. The ends lost 4 bases at V and 6 bases at J; junction bases unmatched: 16. CDR3 residues: CASSSGQGAGALSDGYTF. The CDR3 nucleotides are TGTGCCAGCAGTTCCGGACAGGGGGCTGGGGCATTATCGGATGGCTACACCTTC.

The chain carries TRBV19 and TRBJ1-1; D gene ambiguous. Germline values: CDR1 LNHDA, CDR2 SQIVND (reference sequence). The CDR3 consists of 14 residues. V was cut by 8 bases and J by 4 bases, with 17 bases left in between. The CDR3 here is CASVGWLGGTEAFF. CDR3 in DNA: TGTGCCAGTGTTGGGTGGTTGGGCGGCACTGAAGCTTTCTTT.

V and J are TRBV30 and TRBJ1-2; no definite D call. This CDR3 is 13 amino acids long. Germline values: CDR1 GTSNPN, CDR2 SVGIG (reference sequence). The V end was cut by 2 bases, the J end by 3 bases, with 10 bases between. Here the CDR3 reads CAWSSSLDYGYTF. CDR3 bases: TGTGCCTGGAGTTCCTCCTTGGACTATGGCTACACCTTC. The full variable domain, with the rest looked up from reference TRBV30 and TRBJ1-2, is SQTIHQWPATLVQPVGSPLSLECTVEGTSNPNLYWYRQAAGRGLQLLFYSVGIGQISSEVPQNLSASRPQDRQFILSSKKLLLSDSGFYLCAWSSSLDYGYTFGSGTRLTVV.

V and J are TRBV23-1 and TRBJ2-7; 10 nucleotides align to TRBD2. TRBV23-1 is marked as an open reading frame, function uncertain. There are 16 residues in the CDR3. V shed 6 bases, J shed 4 bases, and the junction held 12 bases outside the gene matches. CDR3 amino acids: CASSQDRASGSYEQYF. DNA for the CDR3: TGCGCCAGCAGCCAAGATCGGGCTAGCGGGAGTTACGAGCAGTACTTC.

The chain links TRBV18 to TRBJ1-4; 8 bases are a match to TRBD1. V was pared by 6 bases and J by 3 bases, with 0 bases of the junction left unmatched. Germline CDR1 KGHSH, CDR2 LQKENI. This CDR3 spans 13 amino acids. Written as DNA, the CDR3 is TGTGCCAGCTCGACAGGGGCTAATGAAAAACTGTTTTTT. Amino acid sequence: CASSTGANEKLFF. The entire variable domain, with the rest obtained from reference TRBV18 and TRBJ1-4, is as follows: NAGVMQNPRHLVRRRGQEARLRCSPMKGHSHVYWYRQLPEEGLKFMVYLQKENIIDESGMPKERFSAEFPKEGPSILRIQQVVRGDSAAYFCASSTGANEKLFFGSGTQLSVL.

This rearrangement joins TRBV19 to TRBJ1-1; the D gene is possibly TRBD1 (5 bases). The ends were cut back, 6 bases at V and 1 base at J, with 9 bases in the middle. Germline V gives CDR1 LNHDA, CDR2 SQIVND (reference sequence). This CDR3 is built from 13 residues. CDR3 residues: CASRGQTNTEAFF. The CDR3, as DNA: TGTGCCAGTAGGGGGCAGACGAACACTGAAGCTTTCTTT.

Points on this clone: An end of the junction differs from the germline gene, which may be a read error. V is TRBV7-6 and J is TRBJ1-6, with a weak D call TRBD1 (6 bases). Germline assignment: CDR1 SGHVS and CDR2 FNYEAQ. The CDR3 loop spans 18 amino acids. The CDR3 reads CASSKTKTGHHFNSPLHF. The DNA for the CDR3 is TGTGCTAGCAGCAAGACAAAAACGGGACACCACTTTAATTCACCCCTCCACTTT. Full variable domain (outside the CDR3, taken from reference TRBV7-6 and TRBJ1-6): GAGVSQSPRYKVTKRGQDVALRCDPISGHVSLYWYRQALGQGPEFLTYFNYEAQQDKSGLPNDRFSAERPEGSISTLTIQRTEQRDSAMYRCASSKTKTGHHFNSPLHFGNGTRLTVT.

The chain has TRBV19 and TRBJ2-3; TRBD2 is a possible D gene (6 bases). From germline, CDR1 is LNHDA and CDR2 SQIVND (reference sequence). CDR3 length: 14 amino acids. V lost 9 bases, J lost 1 base, and 14 bases lay in between. In DNA form, the CDR3 reads TGTGCCAGCGACCGGGGGTTCGGCACAGATACGCAGTATTTT. The encoded protein is CASDRGFGTDTQYF.